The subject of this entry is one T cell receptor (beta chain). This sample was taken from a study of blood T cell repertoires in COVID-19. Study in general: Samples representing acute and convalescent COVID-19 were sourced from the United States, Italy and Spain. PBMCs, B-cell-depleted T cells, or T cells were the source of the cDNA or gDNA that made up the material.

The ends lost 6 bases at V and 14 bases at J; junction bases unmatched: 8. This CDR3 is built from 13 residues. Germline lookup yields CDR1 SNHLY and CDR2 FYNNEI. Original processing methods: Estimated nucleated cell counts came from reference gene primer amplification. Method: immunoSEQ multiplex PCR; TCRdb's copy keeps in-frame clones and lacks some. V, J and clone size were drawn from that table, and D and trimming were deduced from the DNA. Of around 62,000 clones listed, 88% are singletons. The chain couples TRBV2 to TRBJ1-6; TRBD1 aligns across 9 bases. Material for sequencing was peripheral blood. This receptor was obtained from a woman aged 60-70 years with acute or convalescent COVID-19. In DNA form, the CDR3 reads TGTGCCAGCAGCCTGGGGACAGGGATGTCCCTCCACTTT. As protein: CASSLGTGMSLHF.